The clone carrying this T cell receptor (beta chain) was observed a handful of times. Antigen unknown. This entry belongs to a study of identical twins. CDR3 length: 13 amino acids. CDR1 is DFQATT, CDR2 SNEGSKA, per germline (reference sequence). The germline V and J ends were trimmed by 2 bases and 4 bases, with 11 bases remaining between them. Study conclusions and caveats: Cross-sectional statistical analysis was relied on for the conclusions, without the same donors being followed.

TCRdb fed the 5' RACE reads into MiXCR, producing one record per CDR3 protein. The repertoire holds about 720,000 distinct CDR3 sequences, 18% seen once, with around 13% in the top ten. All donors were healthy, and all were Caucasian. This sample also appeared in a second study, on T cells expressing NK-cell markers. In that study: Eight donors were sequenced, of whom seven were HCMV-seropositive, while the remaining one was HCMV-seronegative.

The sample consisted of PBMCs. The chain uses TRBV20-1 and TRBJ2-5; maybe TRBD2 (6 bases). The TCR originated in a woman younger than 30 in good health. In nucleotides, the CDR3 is TGCAGTGCTAGAATAGTGACTAGAGAGACCCAGTACTTC. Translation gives CSARIVTRETQYF.